The 27 T cell receptor beta chains presented below share a single source sample, sequenced in a study of human T cells and chemical hapten exposure. Using its own MiXCR run on the RACE reads, TCRdb lists one record per CDR3 protein. The data contain under 85,000 distinct CDR3 sequences, 9% to 12% of them seen just once; the ten biggest clones take up around 1.5%. Time point: patch test 1, 2 weeks after DPC sensitization. Regarding treatment: therapeutic diphenylcyclopropenone sensitization with weekly scalp DPC. The material sequenced was whole blood, taken in connection with sensitization to the hapten diphenylcyclopropenone (DPC). The receptor source for this set is a woman aged 50 to 60 with alopecia areata. Some clones in this sample may be carry-over from other donors' samples.

This clonotype was counted a few times. Germline and junction disagree at one end, which may indicate a read error. The V call is TRBV7-7, the J call TRBJ2-2; the match to TRBD1 covers 8 bases. The CDR3 contains 14 residues. Germline V CDR1 and CDR2: SSHAT, FNYEAQ (reference sequence). The CDR3 DNA reads TGTGCTAGCAGCCCCCGGACAGGGAACGGGGAGCTGTTTTTT. It codes for CASSPRTGNGELFF.

This clonotype was seen repeatedly, ten times or more. The chain recombines TRBV20-1 with TRBJ2-5, with 9 bases identical to TRBD2. The V and J ends lost 6 bases and 1 base, in that order; junction bases with no gene match: 9. This CDR3 contains 15 residues. Per the germline V gene, CDR1 is DFQATT and CDR2 is SNEGSKA (reference sequence). The CDR3 nucleotides are TGCAGTGCCACACGGGGCGGGAGGGCCCAAGAGACCCAGTACTTC. It specifies CSATRGGRAQETQYF.

This clonotype was observed a few times. The CDR3 sequence is CSVEGGVGETQYF. The CDR3, as DNA: TGCAGCGTTGAAGGCGGGGTAGGGGAGACCCAGTACTTC. The rearrangement uses TRBV29-1 and TRBJ2-5, with D tentatively TRBD2 (6 bases). V lost 1 base, J lost 5 bases, and 11 bases lay in between. This CDR3 has 13 amino acids. Germline CDR1 SQVTM, CDR2 ANQGSEA.

This clonotype showed up just a few times. Written as DNA, the CDR3 is TGCGCCAGCAGCTTCCGGGCCCCCAAAGGAGAGACCCAGTACTTC. This sequence encodes CASSFRAPKGETQYF. The chain couples TRBV5-1 to TRBJ2-5, with D uncertain. The CDR3 covers 15 residues. The V end was cut by 2 bases, the J end by 4 bases, with 15 bases between. Germline CDR1 is SGHRS and CDR2 is YFSETQ.

This chain uses TRBV5-1 with TRBJ2-1; D may be TRBD2 (6 bases). Germline V gives CDR1 SGHRS, CDR2 YFSETQ. The CDR3 spans 14 residues. The V end was cut by 3 bases, the J end by 4 bases, with 11 bases between. DNA for the CDR3: TGCGCCAGCAGCTCGGGACTTAATTACAATGAGCAGTTCTTC. Residues: CASSSGLNYNEQFF.

This clonotype came up many times. The chain has TRBV11-2 and TRBJ1-3; 7 bases fit TRBD1. The germline gives CDR1 SGHAT, CDR2 FQNNGV. This CDR3 has 15 amino acids. Losses at the gene ends were 4 bases for V and 1 base for J; bases not matched to a gene: 4. CDR3 residues: CASSSWTGSGNTIYF. CDR3 nucleotides: TGTGCCAGCAGCTCCTGGACAGGATCTGGAAACACCATATATTTT. Combining the CDR3 with reference TRBV11-2 and TRBJ1-3 gives the whole variable domain EAGVAQSPRYKIIEKRQSVAFWCNPISGHATLYWYQQILGQGPKLLIQFQNNGVVDDSQLPKDRFSAERLKGVDSTLKIQPAKLEDSAVYLCASSSWTGSGNTIYFGEGSWLTVV.

The V and J genes are TRBV7-3 and TRBJ2-1; 10 bases fit TRBD2. The CDR3 covers 19 residues. Per the germline V gene, CDR1 is SGHTA and CDR2 is FQGTGA. Trimming removed 3 bases from V and 1 base from J; junction bases left unmatched: 12. CDR3 in amino acids: CASSFLPRSGRKSYNEQFF. The CDR3 nucleotides are TGTGCCAGCAGCTTCTTACCTCGTAGCGGGAGGAAGTCCTACAATGAGCAGTTCTTC.

The chain combines TRBV6-5 with TRBJ2-6; TRBD1 aligns across 7 bases. V dropped 6 bases and J dropped 2; count of bases not matched to a gene: 7. CDR3 length: 16 residues. Germline V lookup: CDR1 MNHEY, CDR2 SVGAGI. CDR3 nucleotides: TGTGCCAGCAGCCGACCCACAGGGGCTGGGGCCAACGTCCTGACTTTC. Translating gives CASSRPTGAGANVLTF.

This clonotype was recorded a few times. The CDR3 spells CAWSVANYGYTF. The CDR3 DNA reads TGTGCCTGGAGCGTCGCTAACTATGGCTACACCTTC. The V gene is TRBV30, the J gene TRBJ1-2; D is unclear. Germline CDR1 GTSNPN, CDR2 SVGIG (reference sequence). The germline V and J ends were trimmed by 3 bases and 0 bases, with 5 bases remaining between them. CDR3 length: 12 amino acids.

This clonotype was found a few times. Since the CDR3 does not end with the conserved phenylalanine or tryptophan, this likely comes from a read error. It is unclear where the CDR3 begins or ends on the DNA, so no DNA is shown, and the CDR3 is as TCRdb lists it. The chain combines TRBV9 with TRBJ1-4. The germline V gene has CDR1 SGDLS and CDR2 YYNGEE. The length of the CDR3 is 9 amino acids, counting both ends. Here the CDR3 reads CASSVDGSL.

With regard to this clonotype: A single base separates this from a much larger clone, so it may be a read error. The CDR3 sequence: CVSSIADTQYF. DNA of the CDR3: TGTGTCAGTAGTATTGCAGATACGCAGTATTTT. The genes are TRBV19 and TRBJ2-3; unclear D gene. This CDR3 has 11 amino acids. The V gene's germline CDR1 is LNHDA and CDR2 SQIVND (reference sequence).

This clonotype was seen only a few times. J is TRBJ2-7 and V is TRBV11-3; tentatively, D is TRBD1 (6 bases). Germline loops: CDR1 SGHNT, CDR2 YENEEA. V shed 3 bases and J shed 3 bases, with 12 bases lying between them. There are 14 residues in the CDR3. The CDR3 here is CASSFGGNNYEQYF. In nucleotides, the CDR3 is TGTGCCAGCAGCTTTGGGGGCAACAACTACGAGCAGTACTTC.

This clonotype was observed a few times. The genes are TRBV7-2 and TRBJ1-1; 8 bases fit TRBD1. The CDR3 loop spans 15 amino acids. V shed 2 bases and J 11 bases; nucleotides not matched to a gene: 13. CDR1 SGHTA and CDR2 FQGNSA come from the germline V gene. CDR3 nucleotides: TGTGCCAGCAGCTTAACGGGCCGGTCGACAGGGGCGGCTTTCTTT. It yields the protein CASSLTGRSTGAAFF.

V usage is TRBV9 and J usage is TRBJ2-5; 9 bases line up with TRBD2. V was pared by 0 bases and J by 2 bases, with 5 bases of the junction left unmatched. The CDR3 is 16 amino acids. Germline loops: CDR1 SGDLS, CDR2 YYNGEE. In DNA form, the CDR3 reads TGTGCCAGCAGCGTAGAGGGTAGCGGGAGACAAGAGACCCAGTACTTC. Translated, it gives CASSVEGSGRQETQYF. Full variable domain (outside the CDR3, taken from reference TRBV9 and TRBJ2-5): DSGVTQTPKHLITATGQRVTLRCSPRSGDLSVYWYQQSLDQGLQFLIQYYNGEERAKGNILERFSAQQFPDLHSELNLSSLELGDSALYFCASSVEGSGRQETQYFGPGTRLLVL.

The chain links TRBV29-1 to TRBJ2-1; a weak D match, TRBD2 (6 bases). V lost 0 bases, J lost 4 bases, and 10 bases lay in between. Germline-derived CDR1 and CDR2 are SQVTM and ANQGSEA. The CDR3 has 14 residues. CDR3: CSVEDPGLYNEQFF. CDR3 sequence (DNA): TGCAGCGTTGAAGATCCGGGACTTTACAATGAGCAGTTCTTC.

The sample holds a few counts of this clonotype. The chain joins TRBV7-9 to TRBJ2-7; 7 bases are a match to TRBD1. CDR3 length: 16 amino acids. Per germline, CDR1 SEHNR and CDR2 FQNEAQ (reference sequence). V dropped 3 bases and J dropped 2; count of bases not matched to a gene: 10. For the CDR3, the DNA is TGTGCCAGCAGCTTCCCCGAGTCGACAGGGACCTACGAGCAGTACTTC. Its protein is CASSFPESTGTYEQYF.

V usage is TRBV12-3 or TRBV12-4 and J usage is TRBJ2-2; maybe TRBD1 (6 bases). V lost 0 bases and J 0 bases, leaving 17 bases between the germline ends. This CDR3 has 19 amino acids. The chain's CDR3 is CASSLARGNRDPNTGELFF. DNA of the CDR3: TGTGCCAGCAGTTTAGCGAGAGGGAACAGGGACCCGAACACCGGGGAGCTGTTTTTT.

This clonotype has at least ten counts. V is TRBV9 and J is TRBJ2-7, with 7 bases that match TRBD2. There are 14 residues in the CDR3. V lost 0 bases, J lost 0 bases, and 0 bases stayed unmatched. Germline loops: CDR1 SGDLS, CDR2 YYNGEE. CDR3 nucleotide sequence: TGTGCCAGCAGCGTAGGCGGGAGCTCCTACGAGCAGTACTTC. It codes for CASSVGGSSYEQYF. Variable domain in full (rest from reference TRBV9 and TRBJ2-7): DSGVTQTPKHLITATGQRVTLRCSPRSGDLSVYWYQQSLDQGLQFLIQYYNGEERAKGNILERFSAQQFPDLHSELNLSSLELGDSALYFCASSVGGSSYEQYFGPGTRLTVT.

V gene TRBV12-3 or TRBV12-4 combines with J gene TRBJ2-7; D is undetermined. This CDR3 is 14 amino acids long. Trimming pared 5 bases from V and 2 bases from J, leaving 13 bases between. The chain's CDR3 is CASSDPGSAYEQYF. CDR3 bases: TGTGCCAGCAGTGATCCTGGCAGCGCCTACGAGCAGTACTTC.

Many counts were recorded for this clonotype. This sequence joins TRBV6-2 or TRBV6-3 and TRBJ2-3; 12 bases match TRBD2. V dropped 6 bases and J dropped 6; count of bases not matched to a gene: 10. The germline V gene has CDR1 MNHEY and CDR2 SVGEGT. The CDR3 is 16 residues long. The DNA for the CDR3 is TGTGCCAGCAGCCGCCCACTAGCGGGAGGTTCGGATACGCAGTATTTT. Its protein product is CASSRPLAGGSDTQYF.

This clonotype was detected once. The chain has TRBV5-1 and TRBJ2-3, with 7 positions matching TRBD1. The CDR3 has 14 residues. The germline gives CDR1 SGHRS, CDR2 YFSETQ. J lost 2 bases, V lost 4 bases, and 4 bases had no gene match. The CDR3 coding sequence is TGCGCCAGCAGCCAAGACAGGGCCACAGATACGCAGTATTTT. This gives the protein CASSQDRATDTQYF.

This clonotype was detected ten times or more. V is TRBV12-3 or TRBV12-4 and J is TRBJ2-1; 8 nucleotides align to TRBD2. Trimming took 4 bases from V and 4 from J; bases not matched to a gene: 6. The CDR3 contains 15 residues. This chain's CDR3 is CASSWLAGRYNEQFF. CDR3 coding DNA: TGTGCCAGCAGTTGGCTAGCGGGTAGATACAATGAGCAGTTCTTC.

The chain is built from TRBV11-3 and TRBJ2-7; D is unresolved. Germline CDR1 is SGHNT and CDR2 is YENEEA. The CDR3 is 12 residues long. With 3 bases removed from V and 3 bases from J, the gap between germline ends came to 6 bases. The CDR3 nucleotides read TGTGCCAGCAGCTTTACAGTCTACGAGCAGTACTTC. Encoded protein: CASSFTVYEQYF.

The sample holds a few counts of this clonotype. The genes are TRBV27 and TRBJ1-5; TRBD1 aligns across 7 bases. V trimming: 3 bases; J trimming: 7 bases; junction bases outside the gene matches: 6. Germline-derived CDR1 and CDR2 are MNHEY and SMNVEV (reference sequence). This CDR3 has 14 amino acids. The CDR3 region is CASSFTGVGQPQHF. The CDR3 region has the DNA TGTGCCAGCAGTTTCACAGGGGTAGGGCAGCCCCAGCATTTT.

This chain connects TRBV20-1 to TRBJ2-4; 10 bases agree with TRBD2. Looked up from germline, CDR1 is DFQATT and CDR2 is SNEGSKA (reference sequence). There are 15 residues in the CDR3. V was pared by 6 bases and J by 8 bases, with 13 bases of the junction left unmatched. DNA for the CDR3: TGCAGTGCCCCGCCCCTAGCGGGAGCCGGAGACATTCAGTACTTC. It yields the protein CSAPPLAGAGDIQYF.

At least ten counts were recorded for this clonotype. The gene calls are TRBV6-6 and TRBJ1-4; the D gene is possibly TRBD1 (5 bases). Germline loops: CDR1 MNHNY, CDR2 SVGAGI (reference sequence). V was cut by 2 bases and J by 10 bases, with 14 bases left in between. The CDR3 is made up of 14 amino acids. The CDR3 region has the DNA TGTGCCAGCAGTTACGTCAGGGATGTGGGAAAACTGTTTTTT. Its translation is CASSYVRDVGKLFF.

This clonotype came up a few times. This chain joins TRBV29-1 and TRBJ1-5; D is perhaps TRBD1 (6 bases). CDR3 length: 13 amino acids. Germline assignment: CDR1 SQVTM and CDR2 ANQGSEA. Deletions cut 4 bases from V and 2 bases from J, with 9 bases between. The CDR3 reads CSVARTGNQPQHF. The CDR3 DNA follows: TGCAGCGTTGCTCGGACAGGCAATCAGCCCCAGCATTTT. The entire variable domain, with the rest obtained from reference TRBV29-1 and TRBJ1-5, is as follows: SAVISQKPSRDICQRGTSLTIQCQVDSQVTMMFWYRQQPGQSLTLIATANQGSEATYESGFVIDKFPISRPNLTFSTLTVSNMSPEDSSIYLCSVARTGNQPQHFGDGTRLSIL.